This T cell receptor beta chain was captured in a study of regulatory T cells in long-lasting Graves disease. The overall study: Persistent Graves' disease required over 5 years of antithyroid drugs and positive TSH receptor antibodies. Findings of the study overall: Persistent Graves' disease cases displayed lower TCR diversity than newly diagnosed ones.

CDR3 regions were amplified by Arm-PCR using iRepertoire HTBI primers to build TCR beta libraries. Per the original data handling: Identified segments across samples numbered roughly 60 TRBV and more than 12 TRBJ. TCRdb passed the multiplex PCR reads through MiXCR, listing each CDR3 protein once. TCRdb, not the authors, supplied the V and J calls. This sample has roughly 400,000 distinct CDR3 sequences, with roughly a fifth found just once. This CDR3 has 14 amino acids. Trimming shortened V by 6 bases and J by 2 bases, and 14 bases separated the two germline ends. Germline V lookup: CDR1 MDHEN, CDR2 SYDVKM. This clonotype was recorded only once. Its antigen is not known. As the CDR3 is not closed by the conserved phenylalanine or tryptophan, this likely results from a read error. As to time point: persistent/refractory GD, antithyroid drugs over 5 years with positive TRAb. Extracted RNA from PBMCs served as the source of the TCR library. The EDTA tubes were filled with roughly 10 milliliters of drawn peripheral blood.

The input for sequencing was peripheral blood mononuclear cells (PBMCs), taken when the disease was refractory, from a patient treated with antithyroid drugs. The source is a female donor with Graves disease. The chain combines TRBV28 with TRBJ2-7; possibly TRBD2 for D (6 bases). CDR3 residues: CASRPGLAAYEQYS. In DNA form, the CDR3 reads TGTGCCAGCAGGCCGGGACTGGCGGCCTACGAGCAGTACTCC.